One sample yielded the 28 T cell receptor beta chains listed below, sequenced in a study of beta chain features in type 1 diabetes. Investigators reverse transcribed all isolated RNA, so they sequenced expressed TCRB transcripts. TCRdb keeps only in-frame clones here, not all; method: immunoSEQ multiplex PCR. The sample includes almost 350,000 clones, approximately 8% of them seen just once. The sequenced material came from central memory CD4+ T cells from blood. The receptor set was obtained from a woman aged 18-29 years in good health.

This clone was found a few times. At one end, the junction sequence differs from germline, possibly due to a read error. V and J are TRBV7-9 and TRBJ2-5, with D hard to call. The CDR3 length is 13 residues. Germline values: CDR1 SEHNR, CDR2 FQNEAQ (reference sequence). This chain's CDR3 is CASRLRNQETQYF. CDR3 bases: TGTGCCAGCAGACTAAGGAACCAGGAGACCCAGTACTTC.

This clone was observed a handful of times. V is TRBV6-1 and J is TRBJ1-5; the D gene is possibly TRBD1 (6 bases). The CDR3 extends over 12 amino acids. The V and J ends lost 3 bases and 7 bases respectively, with 7 bases between them. Germline assignment: CDR1 MNHNS and CDR2 SASEGT. The CDR3 loop reads CASSDQGQPQHF. In nucleotides, the CDR3 is TGTGCCAGCAGTGATCAGGGGCAGCCCCAGCATTTT.

A few counts support this clone. The V and J genes are TRBV5-1 and TRBJ2-5, with 7 bases lining up with TRBD2. Germline V CDR1 and CDR2: SGHRS, YFSETQ. The V segment lost 4 bases and the J segment 3 bases; nucleotides outside the gene matches: 6. CDR3 length equals 14 residues. This CDR3 reads CASSPNAGEETQYF. The CDR3 coding sequence is TGCGCCAGCAGCCCTAACGCGGGGGAAGAGACCCAGTACTTC.

This clone was seen a handful of times. This chain links TRBV28 with TRBJ2-2; D is ambiguous. The germline CDR1 and CDR2 sequences are MDHEN and SYDVKM. This CDR3 spans 13 amino acids. Trimming pared 6 bases from V and 6 bases from J, leaving 11 bases between. The CDR3 region has the DNA TGTGCCAGCAGAGCCGCGAGCTCCGGGGAGCTGTTTTTT. Protein product: CASRAASSGELFF.

In this sample, this clone turned up many times. The V call is TRBV28, the J call TRBJ2-7; the D gene is possibly TRBD1 (6 bases). Germline V gene lookup returns CDR1 MDHEN and CDR2 SYDVKM. With 8 bases removed from V and 0 bases from J, the gap between germline ends came to 11 bases. This CDR3 spans 13 amino acids. CDR3 DNA: TGTGCCAGCGGGACAATACACTCCTACGAGCAGTACTTC. Translating gives CASGTIHSYEQYF.

The gene calls are TRBV29-1 and TRBJ1-4, with 7 bases lining up with TRBD1. J was trimmed by 7 bases and V by 7 bases; bases with no gene match: 9. The CDR3 is made up of 13 amino acids. Per germline, CDR1 SQVTM and CDR2 ANQGSEA. The CDR3 nucleotides are TGCAGCGCCACCGGGACAGTAGGTGAAAAACTGTTTTTT. Translation: CSATGTVGEKLFF.

The table lists this clone with many counts. The chain employs TRBV6-6 and TRBJ2-4; D perhaps matches TRBD2 (6 bases). CDR3 size: 13 residues. Germline V gene data show CDR1 as MNHNY and CDR2 as SVGAGI (reference sequence). Deletions cut 5 bases from V and 10 bases from J, with 15 bases between. The CDR3: CASSTGAGWIQYF. The DNA of the CDR3 is TGTGCCAGCAGTACGGGAGCCGGGTGGATTCAGTACTTC.

This clone has just a few counts. The chain links TRBV7-2 to TRBJ2-1, with 11 bases lining up with TRBD2. V gave up 0 bases and J gave up 5 bases; unmatched junction bases: 3. Germline CDR1 is SGHTA and CDR2 is FQGNSA. CDR3 length equals 16 residues. This CDR3 reads CASSLAGTSGNNEQFF. For the CDR3, the DNA is TGTGCCAGCAGCTTAGCCGGGACTAGCGGCAACAATGAGCAGTTCTTC.

This clone appeared a few times. V gene TRBV29-1 combines with J gene TRBJ1-4; D gene uncertain. Germline values: CDR1 SQVTM, CDR2 ANQGSEA. V shed 0 bases and J shed 8 bases, with 10 bases lying between them. The CDR3 covers 13 residues. The DNA of the CDR3 is TGCAGCGTTGAAGAAGGAGATGGGGAAAAACTGTTTTTT. Translation: CSVEEGDGEKLFF.

This rearrangement joins TRBV28 to TRBJ2-3; the D gene is possibly TRBD1 (6 bases). There are 12 residues in the CDR3. V was cut by 2 bases and J by 10 bases, with 10 bases left in between. CDR1 is MDHEN, CDR2 SYDVKM, per germline. CDR3: CASSLIDRSQYF. The DNA for the CDR3 is TGTGCCAGCAGTTTAATTGACAGGTCGCAGTATTTT. Combining the CDR3 with reference TRBV28 and TRBJ2-3 gives the whole variable domain DVKVTQSSRYLVKRTGEKVFLECVQDMDHENMFWYRQDPGLGLRLIYFSYDVKMKEKGDIPEGYSVSREKKERFSLILESASTNQTSMYLCASSLIDRSQYFGPGTRLTVL.

This clone has only a few counts. Other DNA sequences of this sample code for an identical CDR3. The V gene is TRBV20-1, the J gene TRBJ2-3; D is unresolved. The CDR3 contains 11 residues. Trimming cost V 6 bases and J 3 bases, with 7 bases left between them. The germline CDR1 and CDR2 sequences are DFQATT and SNEGSKA (reference sequence). For the CDR3, the DNA is TGCAGTGCGGGTCCTACAGATACGCAGTATTTT. Protein: CSAGPTDTQYF.

The CDR3 reads CASSSDRGLTDTQYF. The CDR3 nucleotides read TGTGCCAGCAGTTCGGACAGGGGGCTAACAGATACGCAGTATTTT. V and J are TRBV28 and TRBJ2-3, with 11 nucleotides matching TRBD1. With V trimmed by 4 bases and J by 3 bases, 3 bases remained unmatched. The CDR3 totals 15 residues. CDR1 is MDHEN, CDR2 SYDVKM, per germline. The full variable domain, in which reference TRBV28 and TRBJ2-3 provide the parts outside the CDR3, is DVKVTQSSRYLVKRTGEKVFLECVQDMDHENMFWYRQDPGLGLRLIYFSYDVKMKEKGDIPEGYSVSREKKERFSLILESASTNQTSMYLCASSSDRGLTDTQYFGPGTRLTVL.

A few counts support this clone. This same CDR3 is encoded by further DNA sequences in the sample. The chain has TRBV5-1 and TRBJ1-5; 7 bases are a match to TRBD1. The germline CDR1 and CDR2 sequences are SGHRS and YFSETQ. The CDR3 is 14 amino acids. V lost 4 bases, J lost 4 bases, and 5 bases stayed unmatched. The DNA for the CDR3 is TGCGCCAGCAGCACCGGGACAGAAAATCAGCCCCAGCATTTT. It codes for CASSTGTENQPQHF.

The genes are TRBV7-2 and TRBJ1-1; D is possibly TRBD1 (5 bases). This CDR3 has 14 amino acids. V shed 0 bases and J shed 6 bases, with 11 bases lying between them. Germline V gene data show CDR1 as SGHTA and CDR2 as FQGNSA. In nucleotides, the CDR3 is TGTGCCAGCAGCTTAGCAGGGGCGCTTTCTGAAGCTTTCTTT. Protein sequence: CASSLAGALSEAFF.

This chain links TRBV7-8 with TRBJ1-1, with a tentative D call TRBD1 (6 bases). Germline CDR1 SGHVS, CDR2 FQNEAQ. V lost 2 bases, J lost 6 bases, and 10 bases lay in between. There are 13 residues in the CDR3. CDR3 sequence reads: CASSLQGKAEAFF. Here the CDR3 DNA reads TGTGCCAGCAGCTTACAGGGGAAGGCTGAAGCTTTCTTT.

This clone was detected a few times. This chain links TRBV25-1 with TRBJ2-7, with 10 bases identical to TRBD1. Trimming took 4 bases from V and 5 from J; bases not matched to a gene: 11. The germline V gene has CDR1 MGHDK and CDR2 SYGVNS. This CDR3 is 16 amino acids long. The CDR3 sequence: CASSAHLRDRGDEQYF. The CDR3, as DNA: TGTGCCAGCAGTGCCCACCTCCGGGACAGGGGCGACGAGCAGTACTTC.

The V gene is TRBV18, the J gene TRBJ2-1; 12 nucleotides align to TRBD2. The CDR3 extends over 16 amino acids. V dropped 3 bases and J dropped 7; count of bases not matched to a gene: 7. The V gene's germline CDR1 is KGHSH and CDR2 LQKENI. Here the CDR3 DNA reads TGTGCCAGCTCACCCCCTGGGACTAGCGGGTTTAATGAGCAGTTCTTC. It specifies CASSPPGTSGFNEQFF.

The gene calls are TRBV9 and TRBJ2-3; D ambiguous. The germline CDR1 and CDR2 sequences are SGDLS and YYNGEE. Trimming cost V 0 bases and J 0 bases, with 8 bases left between them. The CDR3 has 15 amino acids. The CDR3: CASSVGLGSTDTQYF. The CDR3 DNA reads TGTGCCAGCAGCGTAGGGCTAGGTAGCACAGATACGCAGTATTTT.

This clone was recorded a few times. The chain links TRBV19 to TRBJ2-2; D is undetermined. The CDR3 runs to 14 residues. The germline V gene has CDR1 LNHDA and CDR2 SQIVND (reference sequence). The V gene lost 3 bases and the J gene lost 3 bases, with 8 bases spanning the gap. CDR3 coding DNA: TGTGCCAGTAGTATGGGGATTTACACCGGGGAGCTGTTTTTT. It translates to CASSMGIYTGELFF.

This clone was detected only a few times. The chain carries TRBV7-9 and TRBJ2-3; 7 bases agree with TRBD2. The CDR3 loop spans 14 amino acids. V gave up 5 bases and J gave up 5 bases; unmatched junction bases: 7. The germline V gene has CDR1 SEHNR and CDR2 FQNEAQ (reference sequence). CDR3 loop: CASSKRLAVDTQYF. The CDR3 DNA reads TGTGCCAGCAGCAAGAGACTAGCAGTAGATACGCAGTATTTT. Together with reference TRBV7-9 and TRBJ2-3, the CDR3 gives the full variable domain: DTGVSQNPRHKITKRGQNVTFRCDPISEHNRLYWYRQTLGQGPEFLTYFQNEAQLEKSRLLSDRFSAERPKGSFSTLEIQRTEQGDSAMYLCASSKRLAVDTQYFGPGTRLTVL.

In this sample, this clone turned up a few times. V and J are TRBV15 and TRBJ2-4; 10 bases align to TRBD1. CDR3 size: 19 residues. Unmatched junction bases numbered 15, after V lost 0 bases and J lost 7 bases. Germline CDR1 is LNHNV and CDR2 is YYDKDF (reference sequence). The CDR3: CATSRDAGQGLGSGNIQYF. In DNA form, the CDR3 reads TGTGCCACCAGCAGAGACGCGGGACAGGGGCTCGGAAGTGGGAACATTCAGTACTTC.

This clone was seen more than once but under ten times. The chain links TRBV11-2 to TRBJ1-2; 7 bases fit TRBD1. The CDR3 length is 16 residues. V lost 2 bases, J lost 0 bases, and 6 bases stayed unmatched. The germline V gene encodes CDR1 SGHAT and CDR2 FQNNGV. CDR3 coding DNA: TGTGCCAGCAGCTTAACTATCGGGACAGCTAACTATGGCTACACCTTC. Its translation is CASSLTIGTANYGYTF.

This clone was found a few times. The chain employs TRBV11-1 and TRBJ2-7; either TRBD1 or TRBD2 may supply D (6 bases each). Germline lookup yields CDR1 SGHAT and CDR2 FQDESV (reference sequence). Trimming pared 5 bases from V and 4 bases from J, leaving 18 bases between. This CDR3 has 15 residues. This CDR3 is CASSPHRGQGYEQYF. The DNA of the CDR3 is TGTGCCAGCAGCCCCCATCGGGGGCAGGGGTACGAGCAGTACTTC.

This clone has only a few counts. The chain has TRBV25-1 and TRBJ2-1, with D maybe TRBD1 (5 bases). Trimming pared 2 bases from V and 2 bases from J, leaving 10 bases between. CDR1 is MGHDK, CDR2 SYGVNS, per germline. This CDR3 contains 15 residues. The CDR3 loop reads CASSEPRTPYNEQFF. In nucleotides, the CDR3 is TGTGCCAGCAGTGAACCGCGGACACCCTACAATGAGCAGTTCTTC. The full variable domain, with the rest looked up from reference TRBV25-1 and TRBJ2-1, is EADIYQTPRYLVIGTGKKITLECSQTMGHDKMYWYQQDPGMELHLIHYSYGVNSTEKGDLSSESTVSRIRTEHFPLTLESARPSHTSQYLCASSEPRTPYNEQFFGPGTRLTVL.

There are a few counts of this clone. This rearrangement joins TRBV29-1 to TRBJ1-1; D is uncertain. Trimming took 7 bases from V and 5 from J, leaving 17 bases between them. This CDR3 region has 13 residues. CDR1 is SQVTM, CDR2 ANQGSEA, per germline. The CDR3 spells CSGSGLLGTEAFF. The CDR3, as DNA: TGCAGCGGTTCCGGGCTTTTGGGTACTGAAGCTTTCTTT.

This clone was counted only a few times. This chain connects TRBV11-2 to TRBJ2-3; D unclear. Per the germline V gene, CDR1 is SGHAT and CDR2 is FQNNGV. With 5 bases removed from V and 0 bases from J, the gap between germline ends came to 9 bases. This CDR3 has 14 residues. The CDR3 region has the DNA TGTGCCAGCAGCGCCTTGACAAGCACAGATACGCAGTATTTT. Amino acids: CASSALTSTDTQYF.

The genes are TRBV20-1 and TRBJ2-1; D remains unclear. V lost 4 bases and J 5 bases, leaving 6 bases between the germline ends. CDR3 length: 11 residues. The germline CDR1 and CDR2 sequences are DFQATT and SNEGSKA (reference sequence). The CDR3 region has the DNA TGCAGTGCTATAAACCACAATGAGCAGTTCTTC. Translation gives CSAINHNEQFF.

This clone was found a few times. The chain has TRBV28 and TRBJ2-1, with TRBD2 matching over 10 bases. V lost 6 bases to trimming and J lost 4 bases; unmatched junction nucleotides: 3. This CDR3 comprises 14 residues. Germline CDR1 and CDR2: MDHEN and SYDVKM. The CDR3 DNA reads TGTGCCAGCAGACCTAGCGGGAGTTACAATGAGCAGTTCTTC. Protein sequence: CASRPSGSYNEQFF.